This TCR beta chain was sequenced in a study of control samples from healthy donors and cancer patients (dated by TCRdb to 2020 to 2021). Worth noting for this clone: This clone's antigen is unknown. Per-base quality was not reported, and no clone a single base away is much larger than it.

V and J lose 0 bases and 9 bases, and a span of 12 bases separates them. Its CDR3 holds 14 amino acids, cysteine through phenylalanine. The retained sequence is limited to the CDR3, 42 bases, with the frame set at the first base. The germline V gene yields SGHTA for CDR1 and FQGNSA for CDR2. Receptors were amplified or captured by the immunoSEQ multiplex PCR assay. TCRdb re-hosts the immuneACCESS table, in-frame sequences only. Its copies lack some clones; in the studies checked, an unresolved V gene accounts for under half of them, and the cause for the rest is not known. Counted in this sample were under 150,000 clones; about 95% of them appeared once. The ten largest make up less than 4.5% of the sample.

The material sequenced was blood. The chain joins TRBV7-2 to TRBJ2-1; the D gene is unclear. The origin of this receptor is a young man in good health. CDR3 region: CASSLAPPLGEQFF. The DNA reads TGTGCCAGCAGCTTAGCTCCACCGTTGGGTGAGCAGTTCTTC.